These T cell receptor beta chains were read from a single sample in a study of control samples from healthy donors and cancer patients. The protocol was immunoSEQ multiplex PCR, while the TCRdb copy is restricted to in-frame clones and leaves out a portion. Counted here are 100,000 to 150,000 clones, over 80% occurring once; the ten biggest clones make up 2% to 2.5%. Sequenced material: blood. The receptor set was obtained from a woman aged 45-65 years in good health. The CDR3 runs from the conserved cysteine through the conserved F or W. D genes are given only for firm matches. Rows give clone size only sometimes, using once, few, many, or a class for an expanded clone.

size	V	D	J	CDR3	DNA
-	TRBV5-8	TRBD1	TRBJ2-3	CASSLGQGFFTDTQYF	TGTGCCAGCAGCTTGGGACAGGGGTTTTTCACAGATACGCAGTATTTT
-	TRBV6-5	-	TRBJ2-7	CASSKHGYEQYF	TGTGCCAGCAGTAAACACGGCTACGAGCAGTACTTC
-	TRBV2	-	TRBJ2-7	CASRSRGGTYEQYF	TGTGCCAGCCGTTCACGAGGCGGAACCTACGAGCAGTACTTC
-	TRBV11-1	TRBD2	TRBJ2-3	CASSLAPLREFSTDTQYF	TGTGCCAGCAGCTTAGCCCCCCTGCGGGAGTTTAGCACAGATACGCAGTATTTT
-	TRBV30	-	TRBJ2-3	CAWSVETRTDTQYF	TGTGCCTGGAGTGTAGAGACGCGCACAGATACGCAGTATTTT
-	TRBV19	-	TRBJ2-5	CASSIDGEETQYF	TGTGCCAGTAGTATAGATGGAGAAGAGACCCAGTACTTC
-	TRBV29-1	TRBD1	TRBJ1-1	CSVQGAGNTEAFF	TGCAGCGTCCAGGGGGCCGGGAACACTGAAGCTTTCTTT
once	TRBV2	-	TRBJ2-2	CASKGTSGDTGELFF	TGTGCCAGCAAGGGGACCTCAGGGGACACCGGGGAGCTGTTTTTT
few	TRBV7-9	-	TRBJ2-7	CASRRTRNSYEQYF	TGTGCCAGCAGACGCACCAGGAACTCCTACGAGCAGTACTTC
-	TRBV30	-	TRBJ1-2	CAWSVGRPGDGYTF	TGTGCCTGGAGTGTAGGGAGGCCAGGGGATGGCTACACCTTC
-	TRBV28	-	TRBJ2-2	CASSLSLGPGELFF	TGTGCCAGCAGTTTATCGCTAGGTCCGGGGGAGCTGTTTTTT
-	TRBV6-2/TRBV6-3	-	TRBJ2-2	CASSFLDLDGELFF	TGTGCCAGCAGTTTTCTTGATCTGGACGGGGAGCTGTTTTTT
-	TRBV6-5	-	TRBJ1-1	CASSYKPTGGTEAFF	TGTGCCAGCAGTTACAAGCCCACTGGGGGTACTGAAGCTTTCTTT
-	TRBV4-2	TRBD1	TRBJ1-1	CASSLGQGAEAFF	TGTGCCAGCAGCCTGGGACAGGGAGCTGAAGCTTTCTTT
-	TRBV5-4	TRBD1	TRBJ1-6	CASSSFFDRDNPNSPLHF	TGTGCCAGCAGCTCATTCTTTGACAGGGATAATCCTAATTCACCCCTCCACTTT
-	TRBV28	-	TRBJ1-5	CASSRQGYSNQPQHF	TGTGCCAGCAGCCGCCAGGGGTATAGCAATCAGCCCCAGCATTTT
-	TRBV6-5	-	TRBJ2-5	CASSLSVSTQETQYF	TGTGCCAGCAGTCTTTCTGTCAGCACCCAAGAGACCCAGTACTTC
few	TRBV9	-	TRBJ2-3	CASSVGLGSTDTQYF	TGTGCCAGCAGCGTAGGTCTGGGAAGCACAGATACGCAGTATTTT
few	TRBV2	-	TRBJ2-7	CASSEQGLNEQYF	TGTGCCAGCAGTGAACAGGGCTTGAACGAGCAGTACTTC
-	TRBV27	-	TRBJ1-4	CASSLRGGGQEKLFF	TGTGCCAGCTCACTACGTGGCGGGGGGCAGGAAAAACTGTTTTTT
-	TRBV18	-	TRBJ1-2	CASSPWVTNYGYTF	TGTGCCAGCTCACCTTGGGTGACAAACTATGGCTACACCTTC
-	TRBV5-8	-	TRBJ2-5	CASSFTHRGGGETQYF	TGTGCCAGCAGCTTTACCCACAGGGGCGGGGGAGAGACCCAGTACTTC
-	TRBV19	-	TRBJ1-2	CASSKRGWGYTF	TGTGCCAGTAGTAAGAGGGGATGGGGCTACACCTTC
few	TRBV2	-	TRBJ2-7	CASSEFTSGHNF	-
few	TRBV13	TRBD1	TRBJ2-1	CASSVQGLGQFF	TGTGCCAGCAGTGTACAGGGGTTAGGGCAGTTCTTC
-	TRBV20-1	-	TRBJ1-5	CSASPGVGNQPQHF	TGCAGTGCTAGTCCCGGGGTCGGCAATCAGCCCCAGCATTTT
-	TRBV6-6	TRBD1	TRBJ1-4	CASSYSAGGQAEKLFF	TGTGCCAGCAGTTACTCCGCAGGGGGCCAAGCTGAAAAACTGTTTTTT
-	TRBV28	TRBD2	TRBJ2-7	CASRGSGSYEQYF	TGTGCCAGCAGGGGTAGCGGGAGCTACGAGCAGTACTTC
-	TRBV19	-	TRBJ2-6	CASSAGAGANVLTF	TGTGCCAGTAGCGCAGGTGCTGGGGCCAACGTCCTGACTTTC
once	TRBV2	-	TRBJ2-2	CASSPGTSNTGELFF	TGTGCCAGCAGTCCAGGGACATCGAACACCGGGGAGCTGTTTTTT
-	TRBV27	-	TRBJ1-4	CASRNAGALNEKLFF	TGTGCCAGCAGAAACGCAGGGGCACTTAATGAAAAACTGTTTTTT
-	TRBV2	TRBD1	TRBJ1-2	CASSQDRVAHGYTF	TGTGCCAGCAGTCAGGACAGGGTAGCGCATGGCTACACCTTC
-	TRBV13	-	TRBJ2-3	CASSLGTLDTQYF	TGTGCCAGCAGCTTAGGTACTCTTGATACGCAGTATTTT
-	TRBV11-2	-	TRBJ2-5	CASSLDGLDRAGPVETQYF	TGTGCCAGCAGCTTAGATGGGCTAGACCGGGCCGGGCCGGTAGAGACCCAGTACTTC
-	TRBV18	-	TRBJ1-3	CASSPQGISGNTIYF	TGTGCCAGCTCACCCCAGGGGATCTCTGGAAACACCATATATTTT
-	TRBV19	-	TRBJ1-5	CASSPDQGYQPQHF	TGTGCCAGTAGTCCCGACCAGGGATACCAGCCCCAGCATTTT
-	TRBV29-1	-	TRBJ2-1	CSVEVGGDNEQFF	TGCAGCGTTGAGGTCGGTGGGGACAATGAGCAGTTCTTC
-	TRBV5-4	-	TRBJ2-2	CASSLDGGNSGELFF	TGTGCCAGCAGCTTGGATGGGGGTAATAGCGGGGAGCTGTTTTTT
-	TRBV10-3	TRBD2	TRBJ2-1	CAISPGTSGRGVYNEQFF	TGTGCCATCAGCCCCGGGACTAGCGGGAGGGGAGTCTACAATGAGCAGTTCTTC
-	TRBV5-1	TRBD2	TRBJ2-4	CASSGGVREYSNIQYF	TGCGCCAGCAGCGGGGGTGTGCGGGAGTACTCGAACATTCAGTACTTC
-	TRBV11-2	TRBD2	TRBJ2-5	CASSRGLAGVYAETQYF	TGTGCCAGCAGCCGAGGACTAGCGGGAGTCTATGCAGAGACCCAGTACTTC
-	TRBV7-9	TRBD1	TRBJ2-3	CASSLYRGGTDTQYF	TGTGCCAGCAGCCTCTACAGGGGCGGCACAGATACGCAGTATTTT
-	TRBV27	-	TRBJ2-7	CASSRTPGNEQYF	TGTGCCAGCAGTAGGACCCCGGGGAACGAGCAGTACTTC
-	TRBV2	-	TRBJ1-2	CASSSGTPETGYTF	TGTGCCAGCAGTTCCGGGACTCCAGAAACCGGCTACACCTTC
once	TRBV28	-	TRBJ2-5	CASSLQGVETQYF	TGTGCCAGCAGTTTGCAGGGTGTGGAGACCCAGTACTTC
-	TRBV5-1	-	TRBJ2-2	CASSLVEAGELFF	TGCGCCAGCAGCTTGGTCGAGGCCGGGGAGCTGTTTTTT
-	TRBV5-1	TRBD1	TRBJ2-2	CASSARTGGAGELFF	TGCGCCAGCAGCGCAAGGACAGGGGGGGCCGGGGAGCTGTTTTTT
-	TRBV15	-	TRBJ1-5	CATGDPNQPQHF	TGTGCCACCGGGGACCCCAATCAGCCCCAGCATTTT
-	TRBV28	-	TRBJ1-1	CASSLSPTGNTEAFF	TGTGCCAGCAGTTTATCTCCGACAGGTAACACTGAAGCTTTCTTT
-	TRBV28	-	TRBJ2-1	CASSSFPEQFF	TGTGCCAGCAGCTCATTTCCTGAGCAGTTCTTC
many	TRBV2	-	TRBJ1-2	CASRGDRTVQGYTF	TGTGCCAGCAGGGGAGACAGGACAGTGCAGGGCTACACCTTC
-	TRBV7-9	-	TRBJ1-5	CASSLAQAQPQHF	TGTGCCAGCAGCTTAGCGCAAGCTCAGCCCCAGCATTTT